A selection of T cell receptor beta chains follows, all from one sample in a study of blood T cell repertoires in COVID-19. Only in-frame clones appear in the TCRdb table, and some are missing; sequencing was by immunoSEQ multiplex PCR. The table shows about 250,000 clones, with around 88% occurring only once. The sequenced material came from peripheral blood. The receptors were gathered from a man at least 80 years old with acute or convalescent COVID-19. Both conserved end residues are part of each CDR3.

V gene: TRBV5-4
CDR3 length: 15
CDR3 protein: CASSLAAGVGYEQYF

V gene: TRBV5-6
CDR3 length: 14
CDR3 protein: CASSIDRGDYGYTF

V gene: TRBV25-1
CDR3 length: 16
CDR3 protein: CASSGRLLDSSDTQYF

V gene: TRBV15
CDR3 length: 16
CDR3 protein: CATSRKDSLNTGELFF

V gene: TRBV5-6
CDR3 length: 15
CDR3 protein: CASSLGWQANTEAFF

V gene: TRBV13
CDR3 length: 15
CDR3 protein: CASSRKGQSSETQYF

V gene: TRBV7-2
CDR3 length: 15
CDR3 protein: CASSASGRPDNEQFF

V gene: TRBV5-1
CDR3 length: 16
CDR3 protein: CASSLRTGTSFNEQFF

V gene: TRBV25-1
CDR3 length: 13
CDR3 protein: CASSEYRTGELFF

V gene: TRBV7-2
CDR3 length: 14
CDR3 protein: CASSPSLDEWKAFF

V gene: TRBV5-4
CDR3 length: 13
CDR3 protein: CASSGRGSGELFF

V gene: TRBV21-1
CDR3 length: 15
CDR3 protein: CASSRKLGFSYEQYF

V gene: TRBV6-5
CDR3 length: 14
CDR3 protein: CASSPGQGTGELFF

V gene: TRBV19
CDR3 length: 15
CDR3 protein: CASSSSSQGNQPQHF

V gene: TRBV5-4
CDR3 length: 14
CDR3 protein: CASKGGGPDYEQFF

V gene: TRBV5-8
CDR3 length: 13
CDR3 protein: CASSLQGGETQYF

V gene: TRBV20-1
CDR3 length: 14
CDR3 protein: CSASYGGPLVGQYF

V gene: TRBV7-2
CDR3 length: 13
CDR3 protein: CASSSTAGETQYF

V gene: TRBV6-5
CDR3 length: 13
CDR3 protein: CASSTQVNTEAFF

V gene: TRBV29-1
CDR3 length: 13
CDR3 protein: CSAMDRYNEKLFF

V gene: TRBV4-2
CDR3 length: 13
CDR3 protein: CASSLGLNQPQHF

V gene: TRBV4-2
CDR3 length: 16
CDR3 protein: CASSQEVGNSGNTIYF

V gene: TRBV5-4
CDR3 length: 16
CDR3 protein: CASSLDPEVSSYEQYF

V gene: TRBV11-1
CDR3 length: 13
CDR3 protein: CASSLDLGEKLFF

V gene: TRBV6-8
CDR3 length: 16
CDR3 protein: CASSYSILRTGDEQFF

V gene: TRBV27
CDR3 length: 19
CDR3 protein: CASSSYPGLAGGPPDTQYF

V gene: TRBV7-3
CDR3 length: 13
CDR3 protein: CASSFGAGNTIYF

V gene: TRBV5-1
CDR3 length: 16
CDR3 protein: CASSLGRQPMNTEAFF

V gene: TRBV5-1
CDR3 length: 14
CDR3 protein: CASSLLASWGTQYF

V gene: TRBV5-4
CDR3 length: 17
CDR3 protein: CASSLGGGLAVGNEQFF

V gene: TRBV7-9
CDR3 length: 14
CDR3 protein: CASSLAAQAHGYTF